The 6 T cell receptor gamma chains given below trace back to one sample, sequenced in a study of Vδ1+ human thymocytes. Whole-study findings and limits: Thymic TRG and TRD repertoires appeared highly polyclonal, with Gaussian CDR3 length distributions.

Extracted RNA was reverse transcribed into cDNA. Pooled V-gene forward primers with one constant-region reverse primer generated the CDR3 amplicons by multiplex PCR. TCRdb called clones anew from the multiplex PCR reads with CATT. The table shows some 11,000 gamma-chain clones, with roughly 45% occurring only once. The antigens of these receptors remain unknown. The sequenced sample consisted of Vdelta1+ gamma-delta thymocytes from the thymus. Described subset: FACS-sorted CD3+ TCRalphabeta- TCRVdelta1+ TCRVdelta2- thymocytes. The source of these receptors is a boy in the first two years of life who had congenital heart surgery.

On this clone: A much more abundant neighbour one base away suggests this may be a read error. This rearrangement joins TRGV9 to TRGJ1 or TRGJ2. This CDR3 region has 13 residues. V lost 3 bases, J lost 2 bases, and 4 bases stayed unmatched. CDR1 and CDR2 from the germline V gene are GITISATS and ISYDGTV (reference sequence). The chain's CDR3 is CALWEMHYYKKLF. In nucleotides, the CDR3 is TGTGCCTTGTGGGAGATGCATTATTATAAGAAACTCTTT.

The chain couples TRGV5 to TRGJ1 or TRGJ2. This CDR3 spans 14 amino acids. The ends lost 0 bases at V and 3 bases at J; junction bases unmatched: 5. Germline V gene sequence: CDR1 VINAFY, CDR2 YDVSNSKD. The CDR3 nucleotides are TGTGCCACCTGGGACAGGCAGAGTTATTATAAGAAACTCTTT. Translating gives CATWDRQSYYKKLF.

This clone was picked up a small number of times. The chain uses TRGV3 and TRGJ1 or TRGJ2. V shed 0 bases and J 4 bases; nucleotides not matched to a gene: 12. CDR1 and CDR2 (germline): VTNTFY, YDVSTARD (reference sequence). The CDR3 has 16 amino acids. The CDR3 loop reads CATWDRRKLGYYKKLF. The CDR3 DNA follows: TGTGCCACCTGGGACAGGCGAAAATTGGGGTATTATAAGAAACTCTTT.

V is TRGV5 and J is TRGJ1 or TRGJ2. The J segment lost 9 bases and the V segment lost 3 bases, leaving 8 bases of the junction unmatched. The germline CDR1 and CDR2 sequences are VINAFY and YDVSNSKD. The CDR3 consists of 12 residues. DNA for the CDR3: TGTGCCACCTGGGACTCGCGGTGTAAGAAACTCTTT. Its translation: CATWDSRCKKLF.

The J gene is TRGJP2, the V gene TRGV4. TCRdb offers no J gene call, so here the DNA was matched to germline to obtain one. J lost 2 bases, V lost 4 bases, and 7 bases had no gene match. From germline, CDR1 is EGSTGY and CDR2 YDSYTSSV. This CDR3 spans 15 amino acids. The CDR3 spells CATWDHSSSDWIKTF. CDR3 in DNA: TGTGCCACCTGGGACCATTCAAGTAGTGATTGGATCAAGACGTTT.

V and J are TRGV9 and TRGJ1 or TRGJ2. Trimming took 2 bases from V and 4 from J; bases not matched to a gene: 17. The germline V gene encodes CDR1 GITISATS and CDR2 ISYDGTV (reference sequence). The CDR3 contains 17 residues. The CDR3 loop is CALWEATMIPPYYKKLF. The CDR3, as DNA: TGTGCCTTGTGGGAGGCGACCATGATACCCCCATATTATAAGAAACTCTTT.